The entry that follows covers one TCR beta chain sequence. The data derive from a study of T cell responses to AZD1222 COVID-19 vaccine. Doses given second, at about 4 or about 12 weeks, were pooled. Sequenced by immunoSEQ multiplex PCR; TCRdb stores in-frame clones only, minus some. The sample has 130,000 to 150,000 clones, more than 75% seen once. Looked up from germline, CDR1 is SGHRS and CDR2 is YFSETQ. This CDR3 region has 16 residues. Between the trimmed V and J ends, which lost 5 bases and 4 bases, there was a span of 19 bases. This TCR came from an adult who received the AZD1222 COVID-19 vaccine. Here the sequenced sample was peripheral blood, taken 28 days after the second AZD1222 dose. This rearrangement joins TRBV5-1 to TRBJ1-3; D is unclear. As DNA, the CDR3 is TGCGCCAGCAGTTCCCAGTTAGTCGGGAGCGGAAACACCATATATTTT. Protein product: CASSSQLVGSGNTIYF.